Following are 28 T cell receptor beta chains from one sample sequenced in a study of shared clonotypes between healthy human individuals. TCRdb's table, derived via immunoSEQ multiplex PCR, lists solely in-frame clones and lacks some. Of more than 2 million clones detected, almost 96% appear once; the ten largest clones hold 0.1% to 0.15%. Material for sequencing was naive CD4+ T cells sorted from blood. The subset denotes: CD45RA+ positively selected. Every receptor here comes from a man aged 18 to 29 in good health.

About this clone: The junction shows a germline mismatch at one end, possibly a read error. This chain connects TRBV7-7 to TRBJ2-2; TRBD2 aligns across 9 bases. This CDR3 is 14 amino acids long. The germline gives CDR1 SSHAT, CDR2 FNYEAQ (reference sequence). CDR3 bases: TGTGCTAGCAGCTTAGCGGGGGTTACCGGGGAGCTGTTTTTT. This sequence encodes CASSLAGVTGELFF.

The chain uses TRBV7-9 and TRBJ2-1; 12 bases are shared with TRBD2. J was trimmed by 2 bases and V by 2 bases; bases with no gene match: 4. In germline, CDR1 is SEHNR, CDR2 FQNEAQ (reference sequence). The CDR3 length is 17 residues. The CDR3 loop is CASSLLTSGSTYNEQFF. The CDR3 nucleotides are TGTGCCAGCAGCTTACTGACTAGCGGGAGCACCTACAATGAGCAGTTCTTC.

The chain couples TRBV14 to TRBJ2-5; 11 bases fit TRBD2. Germline-derived CDR1 and CDR2 are SGHDN and FVKESK. V trimming: 1 base; J trimming: 5 bases; junction bases outside the gene matches: 12. The CDR3 runs 18 residues. CDR3: CASSQAKGRLAGSETQYF. CDR3 in DNA: TGTGCCAGCAGCCAAGCTAAAGGACGACTAGCGGGGAGTGAGACCCAGTACTTC.

The J gene is TRBJ2-1, the V gene TRBV10-3; TRBD1 matches 9 bases. The V segment lost 8 bases and the J segment 7 bases; nucleotides outside the gene matches: 12. This CDR3 contains 15 residues. CDR1 and CDR2 (germline): ENHRY, SYGVKD. For the CDR3, the DNA is TGTGCCATCCAGGGGGGGGACAGGGCGTGGAATGAGCAGTTCTTC. It yields the protein CAIQGGDRAWNEQFF.

On this clone itself: Other DNA sequences in the same sample also yield this CDR3. The chain joins TRBV5-6 to TRBJ1-2, with 8 bases identical to TRBD1. The V gene end was trimmed by 0 bases and the J gene end by 4 bases; junction bases not matched to a gene: 2. Germline V gene data show CDR1 as SGHDT and CDR2 as YYEEEE. This CDR3 has 14 residues. CDR3 in amino acids: CASSLGQGTYGYTF. For the CDR3, the DNA is TGTGCCAGCAGCTTGGGACAGGGGACCTATGGCTACACCTTC.

The chain employs TRBV5-4 and TRBJ2-3, with 7 bases matching TRBD1. Germline values: CDR1 SGHNT, CDR2 YYREEE (reference sequence). This CDR3 has 15 amino acids. Trimming cost V 0 bases and J 5 bases; bases outside gene matches: 6. This chain's CDR3 is CASSLANRGGDTQYF. CDR3 nucleotide sequence: TGTGCCAGCAGCTTGGCCAACAGGGGTGGAGATACGCAGTATTTT.

Comments on this clone: Other nucleotide sequences in the sample specify the same CDR3. The chain links TRBV6-5 to TRBJ1-5, with 8 bases aligning to TRBD1. The J segment lost 4 bases and the V segment lost 6 bases, leaving 5 bases of the junction unmatched. The CDR3 is 14 amino acids. CDR1 and CDR2 from the germline V gene are MNHEY and SVGAGI. CDR3 in amino acids: CASSPTGGNQPQHF. The CDR3 region has the DNA TGTGCCAGCAGCCCTACAGGGGGTAATCAGCCCCAGCATTTT.

The chain links TRBV14 to TRBJ2-7, with a possible D match to TRBD1 (6 bases). V dropped 0 bases and J dropped 4 bases, with 7 bases sitting between them. CDR3 size: 13 residues. Germline V gene lookup returns CDR1 SGHDN and CDR2 FVKESK. CDR3: CASSQDRGYEQYF. CDR3 sequence (DNA): TGTGCCAGCAGCCAAGATAGGGGGTACGAGCAGTACTTC. The full variable domain, rest sourced from reference TRBV14 and TRBJ2-7, is EAGVTQFPSHSVIEKGQTVTLRCDPISGHDNLYWYRRVMGKEIKFLLHFVKESKQDESGMPNNRFLAERTGGTYSTLKVQPAELEDSGVYFCASSQDRGYEQYFGPGTRLTVT.

The V and J genes are TRBV4-1 and TRBJ2-7; 12 nucleotides match TRBD2. Per germline, CDR1 MGHRA and CDR2 YSYEKL. V was pared by 1 base and J by 6 bases, with 7 bases of the junction left unmatched. The CDR3 totals 16 residues. The CDR3 coding sequence is TGCGCCAGCAGCCAAGGCCCTAGCGGGGGGGAGTGCGAGCAGTACTTC. The encoded protein is CASSQGPSGGECEQYF.

This clone was picked up a small number of times. The gene calls are TRBV5-6 and TRBJ1-6, with D possibly TRBD1 on 5 matching bases. CDR3 length equals 14 residues. Trimming left V 3 bases short and J 8 bases short, with 12 bases between. From germline, CDR1 is SGHDT and CDR2 YYEEEE. The CDR3 region has the DNA TGTGCCAGCAGCTCAGTCAGGGACTATTCACCCCTCCACTTT. Amino acids: CASSSVRDYSPLHF.

The V gene is TRBV7-9, the J gene TRBJ1-5; 9 positions agree with TRBD1. The germline V gene encodes CDR1 SEHNR and CDR2 FQNEAQ (reference sequence). V dropped 5 bases and J dropped 0; count of bases not matched to a gene: 2. The CDR3 is 15 amino acids. In DNA form, the CDR3 reads TGTGCCAGCAGCCGGACAGGGGATAGCAATCAGCCCCAGCATTTT. It is translated as CASSRTGDSNQPQHF. Filled out from reference TRBV7-9 and TRBJ1-5, the complete variable domain reads DTGVSQNPRHKITKRGQNVTFRCDPISEHNRLYWYRQTLGQGPEFLTYFQNEAQLEKSRLLSDRFSAERPKGSFSTLEIQRTEQGDSAMYLCASSRTGDSNQPQHFGDGTRLSIL.

The chain couples TRBV7-9 to TRBJ2-3; D may correspond to TRBD1 or TRBD2 (5 bases each). Germline V gene lookup returns CDR1 SEHNR and CDR2 FQNEAQ (reference sequence). The CDR3 sequence is 17 residues long. V was clipped by 1 base and J by 0 bases, with 14 bases between them. CDR3 DNA: TGTGCCAGCAGCTTAGGGGGACCGACTAAAAGCACAGATACGCAGTATTTT. Protein sequence: CASSLGGPTKSTDTQYF.

As concerns this clone: The sample contains more than one DNA sequence encoding this CDR3. The J gene is TRBJ2-5, the V gene TRBV18; D remains ambiguous. V lost 5 bases to trimming and J lost 5 bases, with 3 bases between them. The germline V gene encodes CDR1 KGHSH and CDR2 LQKENI. This CDR3 has 10 residues. The CDR3 region has the DNA TGTGCCAGCTCAGAGGAGACCCAGTACTTC. Translating gives CASSEETQYF.

V gene TRBV29-1 combines with J gene TRBJ2-1; 12 bases are a match to TRBD2. The V and J ends lost 4 bases and 4 bases, in that order; junction bases with no gene match: 8. The CDR3 runs to 16 residues. Germline CDR1 and CDR2: SQVTM and ANQGSEA. The CDR3 nucleotides read TGCAGCGTTGGGAGACTAGCGGGGGCCCTATACAATGAGCAGTTCTTC. This codes for CSVGRLAGALYNEQFF.

The chain couples TRBV5-1 to TRBJ1-2, with 11 bases identical to TRBD1. V trimming: 0 bases; J trimming: 2 bases; junction bases outside the gene matches: 9. CDR1 SGHRS and CDR2 YFSETQ come from the germline V gene. The CDR3 has 18 residues. CDR3 bases: TGCGCCAGCAGCTTGGGAGGGACAGGGGGACATTCCAACTATGGCTACACCTTC. It yields the protein CASSLGGTGGHSNYGYTF.

The rearrangement uses TRBV4-3 and TRBJ1-1; perhaps TRBD1 as D (5 bases). This CDR3 spans 15 amino acids. V lost 4 bases and J 7 bases, leaving 19 bases between the germline ends. The germline CDR1 and CDR2 sequences are LGHNA and YSLEER. CDR3 nucleotides: TGCGCCAGCAGCCGCCAGAGGTTCGGGGGAAATGAAGCTTTCTTT. It yields the protein CASSRQRFGGNEAFF.

Regarding this clone: The same CDR3 can be traced to other DNA sequences in this sample. The genes are TRBV7-2 and TRBJ2-3; TRBD1 matches 8 bases. Trimming removed 5 bases from V and 3 bases from J; junction bases left unmatched: 4. Germline V gives CDR1 SGHTA, CDR2 FQGNSA. This CDR3 is 14 amino acids long. In DNA form, the CDR3 reads TGTGCCAGCAGCCCGGGACAGGCGACAGATACGCAGTATTTT. This codes for CASSPGQATDTQYF.

The chain couples TRBV5-1 to TRBJ2-7; tentative D call: TRBD1 (6 bases). V lost 0 bases and J 9 bases, leaving 10 bases between the germline ends. This CDR3 region has 12 residues. The germline CDR1 and CDR2 sequences are SGHRS and YFSETQ. CDR3 in DNA: TGCGCCAGCAGCTTGGGGGGGCAAGGGCAGTACTTC. The encoded protein is CASSLGGQGQYF.

The chain combines TRBV6-1 with TRBJ2-1; 12 bases fit TRBD2. J lost 8 bases, V lost 6 bases, and 5 bases had no gene match. The CDR3 length is 14 residues. The germline V gene encodes CDR1 MNHNS and CDR2 SASEGT. The CDR3 DNA follows: TGTGCCAGCAGCACACGACTAGCGGGAGATGAGCAGTTCTTC. Translating gives CASSTRLAGDEQFF.

This rearrangement joins TRBV9 to TRBJ1-2; TRBD1 matches 7 bases. CDR1 is SGDLS, CDR2 YYNGEE, per germline. V dropped 5 bases and J dropped 2; count of bases not matched to a gene: 18. The CDR3 spans 18 residues. The CDR3 loop is CASRPTSPRDRLNYGYTF. The CDR3 coding sequence is TGTGCCAGCAGGCCTACCTCTCCTCGGGACAGACTAAACTATGGCTACACCTTC.

This clone was counted between two and nine times. The chain has TRBV2 and TRBJ2-7; D uncertain. In germline, CDR1 is SNHLY, CDR2 FYNNEI. This CDR3 comprises 12 residues. V was trimmed by 4 bases and J by 2 bases, leaving 6 bases between them. The CDR3 sequence: CASSAETYEQYF. CDR3 bases: TGTGCCAGCAGTGCCGAAACCTACGAGCAGTACTTC.

The chain is built from TRBV15 and TRBJ2-3, with TRBD2 as a possible D gene (6 bases). V dropped 2 bases and J dropped 0 bases, with 12 bases sitting between them. The CDR3 runs 16 residues. Germline assignment: CDR1 LNHNV and CDR2 YYDKDF (reference sequence). The CDR3 sequence is CATSRKIGTSTDTQYF. CDR3 DNA: TGTGCCACCAGCAGAAAAATTGGGACTAGCACAGATACGCAGTATTTT.

As to this clone: The identical CDR3 is also encoded by other nucleotide sequences in the sample. The chain uses TRBV28 and TRBJ1-2; the D gene is possibly TRBD1 (6 bases). CDR1 and CDR2 from the germline V gene are MDHEN and SYDVKM. CDR3 length: 13 residues. With 4 bases removed from V and 4 bases from J, the gap between germline ends came to 10 bases. CDR3 nucleotides: TGTGCCAGCAGTTCAGGACAGCTCTATGGCTACACCTTC. Protein sequence: CASSSGQLYGYTF.

J is TRBJ1-2 and V is TRBV10-3, with D possibly TRBD1 on 5 matching bases. The CDR3 spans 15 residues. The germline gives CDR1 ENHRY, CDR2 SYGVKD. The CDR3 loop is CNFLGQPTGNYGYTF. The CDR3 DNA follows: TGTAACTTTCTAGGACAACCAACGGGAAACTATGGCTACACCTTC.

The chain recombines TRBV28 with TRBJ2-7, with unresolved D. Trimming took off 5 bases at V and 9 bases at J, with 11 bases between the two ends. This CDR3 comprises 11 residues. Per the germline V gene, CDR1 is MDHEN and CDR2 is SYDVKM. The CDR3, as DNA: TGTGCCAGCAGTCGTCCGGGCGGGCAGTACTTC. Translation: CASSRPGGQYF.

The chain employs TRBV15 and TRBJ2-3; a possible D gene is TRBD2 (5 bases). The CDR3 runs 14 residues. V was cut by 2 bases and J by 6 bases, with 12 bases left in between. Germline V gives CDR1 LNHNV, CDR2 YYDKDF (reference sequence). For the CDR3, the DNA is TGTGCCACCAGCAGAAGCGGAAAAGGGGATACGCAGTATTTT. It specifies CATSRSGKGDTQYF.

This clone was seen only once. The genes are TRBV18 and TRBJ1-2; D not certain. Germline V CDR1 and CDR2: KGHSH, LQKENI. V lost 6 bases to trimming and J lost 0 bases, with 14 bases between them. The CDR3 is 15 residues long. The CDR3 loop reads CASSPQNPANYGYTF. As DNA, the CDR3 is TGTGCCAGCTCCCCTCAAAACCCAGCTAACTATGGCTACACCTTC.

This chain connects TRBV28 to TRBJ1-6; 8 bases agree with TRBD1. The germline CDR1 and CDR2 sequences are MDHEN and SYDVKM. The CDR3 is 15 amino acids. Unmatched junction bases numbered 10, after V lost 5 bases and J lost 10 bases. DNA for the CDR3: TGTGCCAGCAGTAATACTGGACAGGGTGGCTCACCCCTCCACTTT. Its protein is CASSNTGQGGSPLHF.